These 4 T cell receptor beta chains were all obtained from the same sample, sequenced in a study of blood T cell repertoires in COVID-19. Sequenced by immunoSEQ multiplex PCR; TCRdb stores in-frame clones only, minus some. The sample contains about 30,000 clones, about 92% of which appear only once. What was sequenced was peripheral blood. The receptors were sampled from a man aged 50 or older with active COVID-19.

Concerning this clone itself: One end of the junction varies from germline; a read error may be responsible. The CDR3 DNA sequence: TGTACCAGCAGTATAGGGAGCAATAATTCACCCCTCCACTTT. It is translated as CTSSIGSNNSPLHF. This chain links TRBV2 with TRBJ1-6; D remains ambiguous. This CDR3 has 14 amino acids. Germline-derived CDR1 and CDR2 are SNHLY and FYNNEI.

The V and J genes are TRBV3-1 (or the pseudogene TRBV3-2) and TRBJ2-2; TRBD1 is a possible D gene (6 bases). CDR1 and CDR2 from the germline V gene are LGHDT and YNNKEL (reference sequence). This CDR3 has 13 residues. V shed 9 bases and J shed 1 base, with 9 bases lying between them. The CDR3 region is CASGQMNTGELFF. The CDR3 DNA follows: TGTGCCAGTGGACAGATGAACACCGGGGAGCTGTTTTTT.

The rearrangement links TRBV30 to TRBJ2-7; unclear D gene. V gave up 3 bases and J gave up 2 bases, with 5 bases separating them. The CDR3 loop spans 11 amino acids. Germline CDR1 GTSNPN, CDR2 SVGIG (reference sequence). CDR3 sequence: CAWRNTYEQYF. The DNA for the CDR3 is TGTGCCTGGAGGAACACCTACGAGCAGTACTTC.

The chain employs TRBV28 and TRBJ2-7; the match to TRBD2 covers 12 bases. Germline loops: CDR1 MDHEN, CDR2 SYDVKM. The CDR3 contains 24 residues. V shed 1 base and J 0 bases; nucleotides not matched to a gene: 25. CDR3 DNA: TGTGCCAGCAGTTTATTTTGGTTGGGCGGGCTAGCGGGAGGGGTAGACCCCCTCTCCTACGAGCAGTACTTC. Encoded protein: CASSLFWLGGLAGGVDPLSYEQYF.